Detailed here is one TCR beta chain. The data were produced by immunoSEQ multiplex PCR, yet TCRdb's version contains in-frame clones alone and is incomplete. The sample includes over 120,000 clones, 84% of them seen just once. The data derive from a study of blood T cell repertoires in COVID-19. Looked up from germline, CDR1 is MNHNY and CDR2 is SVGAGI (reference sequence). CDR3 length: 14 residues. The V and J ends lost 1 base and 1 base respectively, with 7 bases between them. The genes are TRBV6-6 and TRBJ1-1; D remains unclear. The TCR originated in a human donor in a cohort sampled during active COVID-19. Sequencing input: peripheral blood. The CDR3 is CASSYYGKNTEAFF. The CDR3 DNA reads TGTGCCAGCAGTTACTACGGGAAGAACACTGAAGCTTTCTTT.